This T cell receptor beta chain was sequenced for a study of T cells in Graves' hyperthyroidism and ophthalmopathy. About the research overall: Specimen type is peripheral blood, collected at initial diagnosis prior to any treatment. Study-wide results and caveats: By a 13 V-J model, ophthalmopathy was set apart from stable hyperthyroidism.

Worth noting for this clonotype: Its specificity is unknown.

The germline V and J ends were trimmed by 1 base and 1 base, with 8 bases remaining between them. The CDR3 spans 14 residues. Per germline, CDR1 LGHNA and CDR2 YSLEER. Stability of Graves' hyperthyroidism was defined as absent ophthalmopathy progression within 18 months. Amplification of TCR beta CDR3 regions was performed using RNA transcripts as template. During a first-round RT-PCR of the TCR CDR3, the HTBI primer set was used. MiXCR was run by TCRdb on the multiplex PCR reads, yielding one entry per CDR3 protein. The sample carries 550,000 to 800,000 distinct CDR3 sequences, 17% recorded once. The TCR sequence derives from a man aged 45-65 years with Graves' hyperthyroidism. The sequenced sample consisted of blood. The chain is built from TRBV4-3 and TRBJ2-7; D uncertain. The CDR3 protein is CASSQGLGSYEQYF. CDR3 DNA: TGCGCCAGCAGCCAAGGTCTCGGATCCTACGAGCAGTACTTC.